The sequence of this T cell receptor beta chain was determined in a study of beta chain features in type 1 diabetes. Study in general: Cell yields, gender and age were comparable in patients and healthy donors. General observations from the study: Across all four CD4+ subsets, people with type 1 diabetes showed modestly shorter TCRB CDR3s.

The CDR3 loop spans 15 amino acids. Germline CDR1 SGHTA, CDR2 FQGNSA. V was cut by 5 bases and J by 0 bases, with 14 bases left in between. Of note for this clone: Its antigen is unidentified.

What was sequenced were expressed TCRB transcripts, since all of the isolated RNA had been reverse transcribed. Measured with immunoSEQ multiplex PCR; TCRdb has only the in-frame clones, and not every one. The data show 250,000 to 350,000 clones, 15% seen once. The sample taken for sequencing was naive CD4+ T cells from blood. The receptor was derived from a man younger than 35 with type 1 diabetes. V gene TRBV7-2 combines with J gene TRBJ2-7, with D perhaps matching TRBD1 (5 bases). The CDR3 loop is CASSVFPDSSYEQYF. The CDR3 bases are TGTGCCAGCAGCGTCTTCCCAGACAGCTCCTACGAGCAGTACTTC.